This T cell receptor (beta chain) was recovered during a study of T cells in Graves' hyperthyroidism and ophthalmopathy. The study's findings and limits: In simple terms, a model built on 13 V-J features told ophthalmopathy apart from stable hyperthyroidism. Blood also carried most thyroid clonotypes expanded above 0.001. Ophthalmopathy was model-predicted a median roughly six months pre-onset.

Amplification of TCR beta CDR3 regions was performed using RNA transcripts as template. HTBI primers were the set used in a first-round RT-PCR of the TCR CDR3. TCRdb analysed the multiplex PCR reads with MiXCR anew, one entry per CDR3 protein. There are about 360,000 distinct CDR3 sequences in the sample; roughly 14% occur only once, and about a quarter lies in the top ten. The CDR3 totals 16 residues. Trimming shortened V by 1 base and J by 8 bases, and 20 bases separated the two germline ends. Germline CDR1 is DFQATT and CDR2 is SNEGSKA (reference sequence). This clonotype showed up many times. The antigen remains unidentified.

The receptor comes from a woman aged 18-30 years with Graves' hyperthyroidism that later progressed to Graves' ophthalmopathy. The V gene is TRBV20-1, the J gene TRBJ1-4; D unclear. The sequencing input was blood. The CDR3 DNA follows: TGCAGTGCTAGAGCCGGGATAAGAGCTCCTAGGGAAAAACTGTTTTTT. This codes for CSARAGIRAPREKLFF.